The 9 T cell receptor beta chains in this list originate from one sample, sequenced in a study of T cell repertoires and HLA-DP antigens. HeLa cells expressing allogeneic DPB1 restimulated the approximately 15-day-expanded CD4+ cells for approximately 24 h. Stimulation used HeLa cells expressing transduced HLA-DPA1/DPB1, HLA-DM, invariant chain and CD80. Clones were sequenced by immunoSEQ multiplex PCR, and TCRdb holds only the in-frame ones, with some missing. The data hold some 1,600 clones, with more than 65% observed a single time. Sequenced sample: CD137- CD4+ T cells from cultured PBMCs. These receptors were collected from a man over 45 in good health and CMV-seronegative.

The genes are TRBV7-8 and TRBJ2-7; maybe TRBD2 (5 bases). The germline V gene encodes CDR1 SGHVS and CDR2 FQNEAQ. The CDR3 spans 15 residues. Trimming cost V 1 base and J 3 bases, with 13 bases left between them. The CDR3: CASSLGEAGGYEQYF. In nucleotides, the CDR3 is TGTGCCAGCAGCTTAGGTGAGGCGGGCGGCTACGAGCAGTACTTC. Based on the CDR3 plus reference TRBV7-8 and TRBJ2-7, the full variable domain is GAGVSQSPRYKVAKRGQDVALRCDPISGHVSLFWYQQALGQGPEFLTYFQNEAQLDKSGLPSDRFFAERPEGSVSTLKIQRTQQEDSAVYLCASSLGEAGGYEQYFGPGTRLTVT.

The chain links TRBV10-3 to TRBJ2-7; tentative D call: TRBD1 (7 bases). The V end lost 3 bases, the J end lost 4 bases, and 22 bases lay between the germline ends. Germline CDR1 is ENHRY and CDR2 is SYGVKD. CDR3 length: 17 residues. The CDR3 protein is CAISDSPLGQGGYEQYF. In DNA form, the CDR3 reads TGTGCCATCAGTGATAGCCCTCTCGGGCAGGGGGGTTACGAGCAGTACTTC.

V gene TRBV30 combines with J gene TRBJ2-2; 9 bases align to TRBD1. V lost 5 bases and J lost 0; bases outside the gene matches: 13. The length of the CDR3 is 18 residues. The germline CDR1 and CDR2 sequences are GTSNPN and SVGIG (reference sequence). CDR3 region: CAWEKADRGISNTGELFF. CDR3 coding DNA: TGTGCCTGGGAAAAAGCTGACAGGGGGATATCGAACACCGGGGAGCTGTTTTTT.

This clone showed up just a few times. V gene TRBV6-4 combines with J gene TRBJ2-7; TRBD1 might be the D (6 bases). V was clipped by 5 bases and J by 5 bases, with 13 bases between them. Germline V gene data show CDR1 as MRHNA and CDR2 as SNTAGT. The CDR3 spans 13 residues. Here the CDR3 reads CASSPTGLDEQYF. As DNA, the CDR3 is TGTGCCAGCAGTCCAACAGGGTTAGACGAGCAGTACTTC.

The chain joins TRBV27 to TRBJ2-4; D perhaps matches TRBD1 (6 bases). The CDR3 sequence is 13 residues long. The germline V gene has CDR1 MNHEY and CDR2 SMNVEV (reference sequence). V was cut by 8 bases and J by 4 bases, with 12 bases left in between. The CDR3 nucleotides read TGTGCCAGCGGCCGGGACAATAAAAACATTCAGTACTTC. This encodes CASGRDNKNIQYF.

The table lists this clone with a few counts. The chain couples TRBV6-9 to TRBJ1-2; TRBD1 is a possible D gene (5 bases). This CDR3 comprises 12 residues. V shed 2 bases and J shed 4 bases, with 5 bases lying between them. Germline loops: CDR1 MNHGY, CDR2 SVAAGI. Here the CDR3 reads CASSYGTYGYTF. The CDR3 bases are TGTGCCAGCAGTTATGGGACCTATGGCTACACCTTC.

This chain uses TRBV20-1 with TRBJ2-7, with no clear D. Trimming took 0 bases from V and 3 from J, leaving 3 bases between them. Germline CDR1 and CDR2: DFQATT and SNEGSKA (reference sequence). This CDR3 has 11 residues. CDR3: CSARDSYEQYF. CDR3 DNA sequence: TGCAGTGCTAGAGATAGCTACGAGCAGTACTTC.

This clone rates as medium-sized. The chain links TRBV5-1 to TRBJ2-5; weak D call: TRBD1 (6 bases). CDR1 and CDR2 (germline): SGHRS, YFSETQ. Trimming took off 4 bases at V and 7 bases at J, with 17 bases between the two ends. The CDR3 has 14 amino acids. For the CDR3, the DNA is TGCGCCAGCAGCCCGGACAGCCTCCGCGGGACCCAGTACTTC. It specifies CASSPDSLRGTQYF.

This clone was seen only a few times. The chain recombines TRBV6-5 with TRBJ1-1, with 7 bases identical to TRBD1. The CDR3 sequence is 15 residues long. With V trimmed by 2 bases and J by 0 bases, 3 bases remained unmatched. Germline V gene lookup returns CDR1 MNHEY and CDR2 SVGAGI. The CDR3 nucleotides are TGTGCCAGCAGTTACGATGGGACAGTGAACACTGAAGCTTTCTTT. Translated, it gives CASSYDGTVNTEAFF.